The rows below give T cell receptor beta chains drawn from one sample of a study of CD8 T cells in Susac syndrome. Each CDR3 protein gets one entry after TCRdb re-called the immunoSEQ multiplex PCR reads with MiXCR. The sample consists of approximately 300,000 distinct CDR3 sequences, about 82% of them appearing once. Sequenced material: CD8+ T cells from PBMCs. The source of these receptors is a human donor with multiple sclerosis. Each CDR3 is given with its conserved first and last residue. D genes are given only for firm matches. Where a row states a size, it is once, few, many or the class of an expanded clone; other rows omit it.

j_call v_call d_call clone_size cdr3_nt cdr3_aa
TRBJ2-7 TRBV4-3 . . TGCGCCAGCAGCCAAGATAGGGCCCGAGGGGCTGAGCAGTACTTC CASSQDRARGAEQYF
TRBJ2-1 TRBV7-9 TRBD1 . TGTGCCAGCCTTGGACAGGGAGGCTACAATGGGCAGTTCTTC CASLGQGGYNGQFF
TRBJ1-5 TRBV11-2 . . TGTGCCAGCAGCTTAGCGGGGAGGGAAACCCAGCATTTT CASSLAGRETQHF
TRBJ2-7 TRBV11-2 . few TGTGCCAGCAGCTACACGACAGGTTTGTGGGAGCAGTACTTC CASSYTTGLWEQYF
TRBJ2-2 TRBV9 . . TGTGCCAGCAGCCCCGCCGGGGGGCCTCAGGACACCGGGGAGCTGTTTTTT CASSPAGGPQDTGELFF
TRBJ2-3 TRBV7-8 . . TGTGCCAGCAGCTTAGATCCCAGGGAGGATGACACAGATACGCAGTATTTT CASSLDPREDDTDTQYF
TRBJ2-7 TRBV27 TRBD2 few TGTGCCAGCAGTCTAGCGGGAGGGCCCGAGCAGTACTTC CASSLAGGPEQYF
TRBJ2-7 TRBV20-1 . . TGCAGTGCTAGACCAGGGTCCGCCTACGAGCAGTACTTC CSARPGSAYEQYF
TRBJ2-1 TRBV10-3 . . TGTGCCATCAGTGAGTCGACGTACGGGCAGTTCTTC CAISESTYGQFF
TRBJ2-4 TRBV21-1 . once TGTGCCAGCAGCAATCAATCAACAGGACCGCTTTCCTCGAAAAACATTCAGTACTTC CASSNQSTGPLSSKNIQYF
TRBJ2-1 TRBV5-1 . once TGCGCCAGCAGGTACCGCTCCTACAATGAGCAGTTCTTC CASRYRSYNEQFF
TRBJ2-2 TRBV9 . . TGTGCCAGCAGCGTAGCAGTGAACACCGGGGAGCTGTTTTTT CASSVAVNTGELFF
TRBJ2-1 TRBV19 . . TGTGCCAGTAGCCCTGGGTGGACCGCCGATGAGCAGTTCTTC CASSPGWTADEQFF
TRBJ1-4 TRBV20-1 TRBD1 . TGCAGTGCCGCTACAGGAATCGGGACAGGGAATGAAAAACTGTTTTTT CSAATGIGTGNEKLFF
TRBJ2-5 TRBV12-3/TRBV12-4 . . TGTGCCAGCAGTTTTGCTGACAGTGTGAGTGGAGAGACCCAGTACTTC CASSFADSVSGETQYF
TRBJ2-6 TRBV20-1 . . TGCAGTGCTAGAGATAAGGAGGGAGTAGGCACTGGGGCCAACGTCCTGACTTTC CSARDKEGVGTGANVLTF
TRBJ1-4 TRBV6-5 . . TGTGCCAGCAGTAACTCAGGGTTAGCTAATGAAAAACTGTTTTTT CASSNSGLANEKLFF
TRBJ2-1 TRBV20-1 TRBD2 . TGCAGTGCTAGACCCTGGCCCGGACTAGACAAGCACAATGAGCAGTTCTTC CSARPWPGLDKHNEQFF
TRBJ2-5 TRBV13 . . TGTGCCAGCAGCTTAGGTCTGCTAGCGAAAGAGACCCAGTACTTC CASSLGLLAKETQYF
TRBJ2-2 TRBV19 . . TGTGCCAGTAGCCACCCAGACAGGGAGGAGTTAGGCACCGGGGAGCTGTTTTTT CASSHPDREELGTGELFF
TRBJ2-1 TRBV24-1 . . TGTGCCACCAGTCCCCGCTCTCCTTCCTACAATGAGCAGTTCTTC CATSPRSPSYNEQFF
TRBJ2-3 TRBV20-1 TRBD2 . TGCAGTGCTAGTCCCCCGGAGCGGGAGGGTGTAGATACGCAGTATTTT CSASPPEREGVDTQYF
TRBJ1-2 TRBV19 . . TGTGCCTGCAATCCTGGGGGAACCTATGGCTACACCTTC CACNPGGTYGYTF
TRBJ2-7 TRBV20-1 . . TGCAGTGCTAGAGATTACGCGGGACAATTATCCTACGAGCAGTACTTC CSARDYAGQLSYEQYF
TRBJ1-2 TRBV7-2 TRBD1 . TGTGCCAGCAGCTTAGGGTTTTCGGGCAGGGGGCCCGGCTACACCTTC CASSLGFSGRGPGYTF
TRBJ1-5 TRBV6-2/TRBV6-3 . . TGTGCCAGCAGCCCGGGCCCCAATCAGCCCCAGCATTTT CASSPGPNQPQHF